The clone carrying this TCR beta chain appeared many times. The data stem from a study of T cells in Graves' hyperthyroidism and ophthalmopathy. Study in general: At the time of initial diagnosis and before any treatment, peripheral blood was collected.

Template material for amplifying TCR beta CDR3 regions consisted of RNA transcripts. Using the HTBI primer set, a first-round RT-PCR was run on the TCR CDR3. TCRdb called the multiplex PCR reads again in MiXCR, with one record for every CDR3 protein. The sample holds hundreds of thousands of distinct CDR3 sequences, about 14% seen once. The CDR3 contains 15 residues. V lost 1 base and J 6 bases, leaving 14 bases between the germline ends. On the basis of clinical symptoms, serum thyroxine and TRAb, thyroid ultrasound and orbital computed tomography, diagnoses were made. The chain couples TRBV12-3 or TRBV12-4 to TRBJ2-3; TRBD1 or TRBD2 may be the D gene (5 bases each). This clonotype was obtained from a woman in her forties or fifties with Graves' ophthalmopathy. Material: blood. CDR3: CASSLGDGFVDTQYF. The DNA of the CDR3 is TGTGCCAGCAGTTTAGGGGACGGGTTTGTGGATACGCAGTATTTT.